What follows are 29 T cell receptor beta chains derived from one specimen sequenced in a study of blood T cell repertoires in COVID-19. The table came from immunoSEQ multiplex PCR; TCRdb's copy has only in-frame clones and leaves some out. The sample records about 270,000 clones, around 82% being singletons. The sequenced sample was peripheral blood. The receptors here all came from a woman aged 18-29 years with acute or convalescent COVID-19.

The genes are TRBV30 and TRBJ1-1; D unclear. The CDR3 extends over 11 amino acids. V lost 0 bases and J 8 bases, leaving 7 bases between the germline ends. The germline CDR1 and CDR2 sequences are GTSNPN and SVGIG (reference sequence). The CDR3 DNA follows: TGTGCCTGGAGTGTACGGTGGGAAGCTTTCTTT. This sequence encodes CAWSVRWEAFF.

This clone came up a few times. The chain combines TRBV30 with TRBJ2-7; TRBD1 agrees at 7 bases. Losses at the gene ends were 2 bases for V and 2 bases for J; bases not matched to a gene: 6. Germline loops: CDR1 GTSNPN, CDR2 SVGIG (reference sequence). This CDR3 is built from 14 residues. The DNA of the CDR3 is TGTGCCTGGAGTAGAGGGGGCACCACCTACGAGCAGTACTTC. Amino acids: CAWSRGGTTYEQYF.

The CDR3 sequence is CASSLSERYEQFF. DNA for the CDR3: TGTGCCAGCAGTTTATCTGAGCGCTATGAGCAGTTCTTC. V gene TRBV27 combines with J gene TRBJ2-1; D not resolved. V was cut by 0 bases and J by 8 bases, with 8 bases left in between. CDR3 size: 13 residues. Germline V gives CDR1 MNHEY, CDR2 SMNVEV (reference sequence).

V usage is TRBV5-1 and J usage is TRBJ2-3; TRBD2 is a possible D gene (6 bases). Germline CDR1 and CDR2: SGHRS and YFSETQ. The CDR3 consists of 15 residues. V was pared by 0 bases and J by 3 bases, with 11 bases between. The CDR3 sequence: CASSLGASGTDTQYF. The CDR3, as DNA: TGCGCCAGCAGCTTGGGGGCCAGCGGGACAGATACGCAGTATTTT.

This chain links TRBV5-6 with TRBJ2-7; 13 bases map to TRBD2. Trimming at V came to 3 bases and at J to 4 bases, leaving 1 base not matched to a gene. In germline, CDR1 is SGHDT, CDR2 YYEEEE. This CDR3 spans 14 amino acids. Here the CDR3 DNA reads TGTGCCAGCAGCTGGACTAGCGGGAGTTACGAGCAGTACTTC. Translating gives CASSWTSGSYEQYF.

This sequence joins TRBV7-2 and TRBJ2-2; 10 nucleotides align to TRBD1. CDR1 is SGHTA, CDR2 FQGNSA, per germline. J lost 4 bases, V lost 5 bases, and 4 bases had no gene match. CDR3 length: 15 residues. The DNA of the CDR3 is TGTGCCAGCAGCCCAAGGACAGGGGGCACCGGGGAGCTGTTTTTT. It is translated as CASSPRTGGTGELFF. Filled out from reference TRBV7-2 and TRBJ2-2, the complete variable domain reads GAGVSQSPSNKVTEKGKDVELRCDPISGHTALYWYRQSLGQGLEFLIYFQGNSAPDKSGLPSDRFSAERTGGSVSTLTIQRTQQEDSAVYLCASSPRTGGTGELFFGEGSRLTVL.

The chain recombines TRBV28 with TRBJ2-1; 7 bases match TRBD2. Per germline, CDR1 MDHEN and CDR2 SYDVKM. V shed 5 bases, J shed 15 bases, and the junction held 10 bases outside the gene matches. The CDR3 runs to 12 residues. The CDR3 nucleotides read TGTGCCAGCAGTGTTAGCGGGCGGGTGGGGTTCTTC. Protein sequence: CASSVSGRVGFF. Filled out from reference TRBV28 and TRBJ2-1, the complete variable domain reads DVKVTQSSRYLVKRTGEKVFLECVQDMDHENMFWYRQDPGLGLRLIYFSYDVKMKEKGDIPEGYSVSREKKERFSLILESASTNQTSMYLCASSVSGRVGFFGPGTRLTVL.

This chain connects TRBV2 to TRBJ1-2; D is ambiguous. V lost 8 bases to trimming and J lost 4 bases, with 20 bases between them. Germline-derived CDR1 and CDR2 are SNHLY and FYNNEI. There are 15 residues in the CDR3. CDR3 bases: TGTGCCAGCTCCCAAGGAGCCTCCTTGGTCTATGGCTACACCTTC. It translates to CASSQGASLVYGYTF.

The J gene is TRBJ2-7, the V gene TRBV18; 7 bases match TRBD2. Germline loops: CDR1 KGHSH, CDR2 LQKENI. The J segment lost 2 bases and the V segment lost 3 bases, leaving 13 bases of the junction unmatched. This CDR3 contains 17 residues. CDR3 bases: TGTGCCAGCTCACCGACACTAGCGCCGCGGGCAACCTACGAGCAGTACTTC. It codes for CASSPTLAPRATYEQYF.

The CDR3 region has the DNA TGCGCCAGCAGCACTCCGGGACTGCCTTCGGGGAATGAGCAGTTCTTC. Translating gives CASSTPGLPSGNEQFF. The V call is TRBV5-1, the J call TRBJ2-1; tentative D call: TRBD2 (6 bases). The CDR3 runs to 16 residues. Looked up from germline, CDR1 is SGHRS and CDR2 is YFSETQ. V dropped 4 bases and J dropped 7 bases, with 21 bases sitting between them.

This chain links TRBV6-5 with TRBJ2-1; no definite D call. Germline loops: CDR1 MNHEY, CDR2 SVGAGI. The CDR3 is 10 residues long. The V and J ends lost 6 bases and 8 bases respectively, with 5 bases between them. The CDR3 here is CASRTHEQFF. The DNA of the CDR3 is TGTGCCAGCAGGACACATGAGCAGTTCTTC.

The CDR3 loop reads CASSPTGDEQYF. CDR3 DNA: TGTGCCAGCAGCCCCACAGGGGACGAGCAGTACTTC. The J gene is TRBJ2-7, the V gene TRBV9; 7 bases are shared with TRBD1. This CDR3 has 12 amino acids. Germline values: CDR1 SGDLS, CDR2 YYNGEE. After removal of 4 bases from V and 5 bases from J, the junction contained 3 bases not matched to a gene.

The chain recombines TRBV3-1 (or the pseudogene TRBV3-2) with TRBJ2-7; possibly TRBD1 for D (6 bases). In germline, CDR1 is LGHDT, CDR2 YNNKEL (reference sequence). This CDR3 is built from 13 residues. V lost 4 bases to trimming and J lost 7 bases, with 14 bases between them. In DNA, the CDR3 is TGTGCCAGCAGCCGCACACAGGGAAGTGAGCAGTACTTC. Amino acids: CASSRTQGSEQYF.

The chain joins TRBV6-6 to TRBJ1-5, with a tentative D call TRBD1 (6 bases). The CDR3 is 15 residues long. V lost 7 bases, J lost 1 base, and 14 bases lay in between. CDR1 MNHNY and CDR2 SVGAGI come from the germline V gene (reference sequence). DNA of the CDR3: TGTGCCAGCACTAACGGGGGGGCCAGCAATCAGCCCCAGCATTTT. Amino acid sequence: CASTNGGASNQPQHF.

This clone was seen repeatedly, ten times or more. The rearrangement uses TRBV4-3 and TRBJ2-5, with 7 positions matching TRBD2. This CDR3 is 15 amino acids long. The V gene's germline CDR1 is LGHNA and CDR2 YSLEER. The V and J ends lost 0 bases and 5 bases, in that order; junction bases with no gene match: 6. The CDR3 reads CASSQETSPGETQYF. CDR3 in DNA: TGCGCCAGCAGCCAAGAGACTAGCCCGGGGGAGACCCAGTACTTC.

In nucleotides, the CDR3 is TGTGCCAGCAGTTTTGGGACTAGCGGGAGAATAAATGAGCAGTTCTTC. Protein product: CASSFGTSGRINEQFF. V usage is TRBV28 and J usage is TRBJ2-1, with TRBD2 matching 14 bases. The V segment lost 3 bases and the J segment 7 bases; nucleotides outside the gene matches: 5. This CDR3 is built from 16 residues. Germline V gene sequence: CDR1 MDHEN, CDR2 SYDVKM.

The chain combines TRBV9 with TRBJ2-1; 11 nucleotides agree with TRBD2. The length of the CDR3 is 19 residues. The junction had 18 bases not matched to a gene; V was cut back by 3 bases and J by 7 bases. Germline V CDR1 and CDR2: SGDLS, YYNGEE. The CDR3: CASSGRDTKLAGDENEQFF. The CDR3 DNA is TGTGCCAGCAGCGGGCGGGACACCAAACTAGCGGGAGATGAGAATGAGCAGTTCTTC.

There are a few counts of this clone. V usage is TRBV5-1 and J usage is TRBJ1-1, with D maybe TRBD1 (5 bases). Trimming removed 0 bases at V and 2 bases at J, with 11 bases between. The germline gives CDR1 SGHRS, CDR2 YFSETQ. The CDR3 runs to 15 residues. CDR3 loop: CASSLAPTGNTEAFF. CDR3 nucleotides: TGCGCCAGCAGCTTGGCGCCCACAGGAAACACTGAAGCTTTCTTT.

This clone was seen more than once but under ten times. The V gene is TRBV28, the J gene TRBJ1-2; 7 bases map to TRBD1. Unmatched junction bases numbered 7, after V lost 2 bases and J lost 7 bases. The CDR3 spans 14 residues. Germline assignment: CDR1 MDHEN and CDR2 SYDVKM. The CDR3 bases are TGTGCCAGCAGTTTAACAGGGGCTCAGGGTGGCTACACCTTC. Amino acid sequence: CASSLTGAQGGYTF.

This chain uses TRBV6-2 or TRBV6-3 with TRBJ2-2; 11 bases align to TRBD2. The CDR3 covers 16 residues. V was clipped by 5 bases and J by 6 bases; unmatched bases: 8. The germline gives CDR1 MNHEY, CDR2 SVGEGT. Here the CDR3 reads CASSQQLAGVAGELFF. The CDR3 DNA reads TGTGCCAGCAGTCAACAACTAGCGGGAGTCGCCGGGGAGCTGTTTTTT.

This clone has just a few counts. The V call is TRBV11-2, the J call TRBJ1-6; D might be TRBD1 (6 bases). V lost 1 base, J lost 1 base, and 11 bases lay in between. The germline CDR1 and CDR2 sequences are SGHAT and FQNNGV. The CDR3 contains 17 residues. The CDR3 here is CASSLVAGVSYNSPLHF. CDR3 sequence (DNA): TGTGCCAGCAGCTTAGTGGCAGGGGTATCCTATAATTCACCCCTCCACTTT. The whole variable domain, remainder taken from reference TRBV11-2 and TRBJ1-6, is EAGVAQSPRYKIIEKRQSVAFWCNPISGHATLYWYQQILGQGPKLLIQFQNNGVVDDSQLPKDRFSAERLKGVDSTLKIQPAKLEDSAVYLCASSLVAGVSYNSPLHFGNGTRLTVT.

The chain combines TRBV19 with TRBJ2-7, with D hard to call. The CDR3 consists of 15 residues. V gave up 3 bases and J gave up 4 bases, with 16 bases separating them. Germline CDR1 LNHDA, CDR2 SQIVND (reference sequence). The CDR3 sequence: CASSMSLAGTYEQYF. The DNA of the CDR3 is TGTGCCAGTAGTATGTCGTTGGCAGGAACTTACGAGCAGTACTTC.

A few counts support this clone. V is TRBV28 and J is TRBJ2-7, with 14 positions matching TRBD2. V trimming: 5 bases; J trimming: 4 bases; junction bases outside the gene matches: 16. Germline values: CDR1 MDHEN, CDR2 SYDVKM. The CDR3 spans 19 residues. The CDR3, as DNA: TGTGCCAGCAGTCCCAACCGCCAGGGACTAGCGGGAGTAGCGTACGAGCAGTACTTC. This gives the protein CASSPNRQGLAGVAYEQYF.

The chain couples TRBV30 to TRBJ1-5; possible D gene TRBD1, 6 bases. The V end lost 1 base, the J end lost 7 bases, and 11 bases lay between the germline ends. Germline V gene data show CDR1 as GTSNPN and CDR2 as SVGIG (reference sequence). This CDR3 is 13 amino acids long. Here the CDR3 reads CAWSGGGHQPQHF. CDR3 DNA: TGTGCCTGGAGTGGGGGGGGGCACCAGCCCCAGCATTTT.

This clone was recorded once. DNA of the CDR3: TGTGCCAGCAACACGGGGACAGGGGGCGGGGAGACCCAGTACTTC. Translation: CASNTGTGGGETQYF. The gene calls are TRBV27 and TRBJ2-5; TRBD1 matches at 12 bases. The CDR3 totals 15 residues. Germline values: CDR1 MNHEY, CDR2 SMNVEV (reference sequence). The J segment lost 5 bases and the V segment lost 7 bases, leaving 8 bases of the junction unmatched.

J is TRBJ2-7 and V is TRBV6-2 or TRBV6-3; 9 nucleotides match TRBD2. The germline CDR1 and CDR2 sequences are MNHEY and SVGEGT. The J segment lost 2 bases and the V segment lost 4 bases, leaving 12 bases of the junction unmatched. The length of the CDR3 is 17 residues. The CDR3 region is CASSSYGLASTPYEQYF. The CDR3, as DNA: TGTGCCAGCAGTTCGTACGGACTAGCGTCAACCCCCTACGAGCAGTACTTC.

This clone was seen once. The genes are TRBV4-3 and TRBJ1-2; 9 bases are a match to TRBD1. Looked up from germline, CDR1 is LGHNA and CDR2 is YSLEER. The CDR3 totals 16 residues. J lost 7 bases, V lost 2 bases, and 11 bases had no gene match. The CDR3 region is CASSQYPGTGSGGYTF. DNA for the CDR3: TGCGCCAGCAGCCAATACCCCGGGACAGGGAGCGGTGGCTACACCTTC.

This clone occurred many times. V and J are TRBV3-1 (or the pseudogene TRBV3-2) and TRBJ1-4; 7 nucleotides match TRBD1. CDR1 is LGHDT and CDR2 is YNNKEL in the germline V gene (reference sequence). The CDR3 is made up of 13 amino acids. Trimming removed 1 base from V and 9 bases from J; junction bases left unmatched: 2. CDR3 sequence: CASSQVQGKKLFF. Written as DNA, the CDR3 is TGTGCCAGCAGCCAAGTACAGGGGAAAAAACTGTTTTTT.

The chain is built from TRBV27 and TRBJ1-2, with 9 bases fitting TRBD1. V shed 3 bases, J shed 3 bases, and the junction held 5 bases outside the gene matches. Germline CDR1 MNHEY, CDR2 SMNVEV (reference sequence). The CDR3 has 15 amino acids. CDR3: CASSFHGTGHYGYTF. The CDR3 DNA follows: TGTGCCAGCAGTTTTCACGGGACAGGGCACTATGGCTACACCTTC.